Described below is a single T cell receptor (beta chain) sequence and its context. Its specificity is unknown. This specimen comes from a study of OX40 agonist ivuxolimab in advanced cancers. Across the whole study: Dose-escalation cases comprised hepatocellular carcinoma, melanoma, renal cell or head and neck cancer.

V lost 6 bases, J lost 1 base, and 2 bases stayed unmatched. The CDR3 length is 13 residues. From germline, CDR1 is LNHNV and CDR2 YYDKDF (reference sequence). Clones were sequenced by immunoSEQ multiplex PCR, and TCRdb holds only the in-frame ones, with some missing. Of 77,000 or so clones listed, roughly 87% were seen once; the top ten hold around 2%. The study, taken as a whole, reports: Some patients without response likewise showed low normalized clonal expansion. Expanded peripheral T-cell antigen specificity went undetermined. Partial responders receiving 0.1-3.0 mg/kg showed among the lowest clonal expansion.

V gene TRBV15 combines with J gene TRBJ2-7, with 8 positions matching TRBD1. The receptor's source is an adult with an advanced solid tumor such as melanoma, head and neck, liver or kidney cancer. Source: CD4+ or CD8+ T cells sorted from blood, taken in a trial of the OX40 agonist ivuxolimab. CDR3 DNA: TGTGCCACCAGACACAGGGGGTCCTACGAGCAGTACTTC. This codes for CATRHRGSYEQYF.